These 23 T cell receptor beta chains originate from one sample sequenced in a study of PD-L1 blockade in urothelial cancer. The data were produced by immunoSEQ multiplex PCR, yet TCRdb's version contains in-frame clones alone and is incomplete. The table records about 26,000 clones, 75% to 90% of them present only once. This specimen was PBMCs, taken around atezolizumab (anti-PD-L1) treatment. The receptor set was obtained from a man aged 60 to 75 with urothelial cancer.

This clone showed up just once. The genes are TRBV6-1 and TRBJ2-7, with a possible D match to TRBD1 (6 bases). The ends were cut back, 4 bases at V and 4 bases at J, with 11 bases in the middle. CDR1 and CDR2 from the germline V gene are MNHNS and SASEGT. The CDR3 extends over 13 amino acids. CDR3 DNA sequence: TGTGCCAGCAGTGGCAGGACAGCATACGAGCAGTACTTC. Amino acid sequence: CASSGRTAYEQYF.

The V gene is TRBV30, the J gene TRBJ2-3; the match to TRBD1 covers 9 bases. The germline gives CDR1 GTSNPN, CDR2 SVGIG (reference sequence). This CDR3 has 15 amino acids. J gave up 4 bases and V 5 bases, and 10 bases lay outside the gene matches. CDR3 loop: CAWHPGQGNSDTQYF. The CDR3 DNA is TGTGCCTGGCACCCGGGACAGGGTAACTCAGATACGCAGTATTTT.

This clone has just one count. The chain has TRBV19 and TRBJ2-1, with D perhaps TRBD2 (5 bases). The V gene lost 8 bases and the J gene lost 0 bases, with 14 bases spanning the gap. Germline V gene lookup returns CDR1 LNHDA and CDR2 SQIVND (reference sequence). The CDR3 extends over 15 amino acids. CDR3 protein: CASGAGGSSYNEQFF. The CDR3 DNA sequence: TGTGCCAGTGGCGCGGGCGGAAGCTCCTACAATGAGCAGTTCTTC.

This chain links TRBV20-1 with TRBJ1-2; D is undetermined. The CDR3 extends over 10 amino acids. CDR1 and CDR2 (germline): DFQATT, SNEGSKA (reference sequence). V was clipped by 0 bases and J by 7 bases, with 3 bases between them. The CDR3 bases are TGCAGTGCTAGAGAGAGTGGCTACACCTTC. It is translated as CSARESGYTF.

The gene calls are TRBV4-3 and TRBJ2-2; 9 positions match TRBD2. The J segment lost 1 base and the V segment lost 5 bases, leaving 2 bases of the junction unmatched. The germline V gene has CDR1 LGHNA and CDR2 YSLEER. The CDR3 consists of 15 residues. The CDR3 DNA sequence: TGCGCCAGCAGCGATAGCGGGGGGAACACCGGGGAGCTGTTTTTT. Its protein product is CASSDSGGNTGELFF.

The V gene is TRBV5-6, the J gene TRBJ2-7; a possible D gene is TRBD1 (6 bases). CDR3 length: 16 amino acids. Germline V gives CDR1 SGHDT, CDR2 YYEEEE. V was pared by 0 bases and J by 0 bases, with 13 bases between. DNA of the CDR3: TGTGCCAGCAGCTTGGTGGACAGATCGAGCTCCTACGAGCAGTACTTC. Encoded protein: CASSLVDRSSSYEQYF. Variable domain in full (rest from reference TRBV5-6 and TRBJ2-7): DAGVTQSPTHLIKTRGQQVTLRCSPKSGHDTVSWYQQALGQGPQFIFQYYEEEERQRGNFPDRFSGHQFPNYSSELNVNALLLGDSALYLCASSLVDRSSSYEQYFGPGTRLTVT.

V and J are TRBV27 and TRBJ1-1, with 8 positions matching TRBD1. This CDR3 region has 13 residues. Germline V gives CDR1 MNHEY, CDR2 SMNVEV (reference sequence). J gave up 1 base and V 6 bases, and 1 base lay outside the gene matches. CDR3 amino acids: CASSGQGNTEAFF. CDR3 in DNA: TGTGCCAGCAGCGGACAGGGGAACACTGAAGCTTTCTTT.

The chain carries TRBV29-1 and TRBJ1-1; D gene ambiguous. Germline CDR1 is SQVTM and CDR2 is ANQGSEA. Trimming took off 3 bases at V and 0 bases at J, with 8 bases between the two ends. The CDR3 sequence is 13 residues long. CDR3 in amino acids: CSVERVMNTEAFF. Here the CDR3 DNA reads TGCAGCGTTGAGAGAGTAATGAACACTGAAGCTTTCTTT. Full variable domain (rest looked up from reference TRBV29-1 and TRBJ1-1): SAVISQKPSRDICQRGTSLTIQCQVDSQVTMMFWYRQQPGQSLTLIATANQGSEATYESGFVIDKFPISRPNLTFSTLTVSNMSPEDSSIYLCSVERVMNTEAFFGQGTRLTVV.

This clone has a handful of counts. The CDR3: CASSFEGRSSGSYEQYF. The CDR3, as DNA: TGCGCCAGCAGCTTTGAAGGCCGATCTAGCGGCTCCTACGAGCAGTACTTC. This sequence joins TRBV5-1 and TRBJ2-7, with 7 bases aligning to TRBD2. Germline V gene sequence: CDR1 SGHRS, CDR2 YFSETQ. This CDR3 is 17 amino acids long. V gave up 2 bases and J gave up 0 bases; unmatched junction bases: 11.

V and J are TRBV5-4 and TRBJ2-7, with a weak D call TRBD1 (6 bases). The V end lost 0 bases, the J end lost 7 bases, and 17 bases lay between the germline ends. This CDR3 has 15 residues. Germline lookup yields CDR1 SGHNT and CDR2 YYREEE (reference sequence). Written as DNA, the CDR3 is TGTGCCAGCAGCTTGGTCAGGGGCCCGACGGTGGAGCAGTACTTC. This gives the protein CASSLVRGPTVEQYF.

This rearrangement joins TRBV6-5 to TRBJ1-2; 12 bases match TRBD1. V was pared by 4 bases and J by 8 bases, with 11 bases of the junction left unmatched. The CDR3 has 16 residues. CDR1 MNHEY and CDR2 SVGAGI come from the germline V gene. This chain's CDR3 is CASSSTHGTGGAGYTF. The DNA of the CDR3 is TGTGCCAGCAGTTCGACCCACGGGACAGGGGGCGCGGGCTACACCTTC.

This clone has more than one count but fewer than ten. The genes are TRBV6-5 and TRBJ1-2, with 7 bases aligning to TRBD1. Germline V lookup: CDR1 MNHEY, CDR2 SVGAGI. CDR3 length equals 13 residues. J was trimmed by 3 bases and V by 6 bases; bases with no gene match: 4. CDR3 in DNA: TGTGCCAGCAGCGGGACAGTCGACTATGGCTACACCTTC. It translates to CASSGTVDYGYTF.

The chain employs TRBV18 and TRBJ1-2, with 9 bases identical to TRBD1. Germline CDR1 is KGHSH and CDR2 is LQKENI. The trim removed 1 base at V and 4 bases at J, leaving 7 bases unmatched. This CDR3 has 16 amino acids. CDR3 nucleotides: TGTGCCAGCTCACCACTGAACAGGGGGCCCGGCTATGGCTACACCTTC. Its protein product is CASSPLNRGPGYGYTF.

The V and J genes are TRBV7-9 and TRBJ2-7; TRBD2 agrees at 11 bases. Looked up from germline, CDR1 is SEHNR and CDR2 is FQNEAQ (reference sequence). The V gene end was trimmed by 4 bases and the J gene end by 7 bases; junction bases not matched to a gene: 9. The CDR3 loop spans 15 amino acids. The CDR3 nucleotides are TGTGCCAGCAGCTCCTCTAGCGGGGGGCCGGGGGAGCAGTACTTC. This codes for CASSSSSGGPGEQYF.

The V call is TRBV7-3, the J call TRBJ1-4, with 8 bases that match TRBD1. The ends lost 5 bases at V and 13 bases at J; junction bases unmatched: 12. CDR3 length: 14 amino acids. Germline CDR1 and CDR2: SGHTA and FQGTGA. The CDR3 region has the DNA TGTGCCAGCAGCATATCCGGGACAGGCGGAGGACTGTTTTTT. It translates to CASSISGTGGGLFF.

This chain joins TRBV5-8 and TRBJ1-2; D is possibly TRBD1 (6 bases). V was shortened by 9 bases and J by 7 bases, with 13 bases between the two germline ends. This CDR3 is built from 11 residues. Germline CDR1 and CDR2: SGHTS and YDEGEE. The CDR3 sequence is CATSNRVGYTF. The CDR3 DNA reads as TGTGCCACCTCGAACAGGGTTGGCTACACCTTC.

The chain links TRBV4-1 to TRBJ1-2, with unresolved D. V was trimmed by 2 bases and J by 2 bases, leaving 15 bases between them. This CDR3 has 16 residues. Germline lookup yields CDR1 MGHRA and CDR2 YSYEKL. This chain's CDR3 is CASSQTRDIDNYGYTF. The CDR3 bases are TGCGCCAGCAGCCAAACCCGAGACATTGACAACTATGGCTACACCTTC.

The chain couples TRBV5-1 to TRBJ2-3; D may be TRBD1 (6 bases). Germline V gene lookup returns CDR1 SGHRS and CDR2 YFSETQ. V lost 4 bases to trimming and J lost 4 bases, with 16 bases between them. The CDR3 loop spans 15 amino acids. The CDR3 nucleotides read TGCGCCAGCAGCGAAGGGGCCAGGGGCCCAGATACGCAGTATTTT. It yields the protein CASSEGARGPDTQYF.

The chain employs TRBV4-2 and TRBJ1-4, with D possibly matching TRBD1 (6 bases). The length of the CDR3 is 15 residues. Germline V gives CDR1 LGHNA, CDR2 YNFKEQ. Trimming stripped 0 bases from V and 4 bases from J, with 9 bases between. The CDR3 here is CASSQDRGSNEKLFF. The CDR3 DNA sequence: TGTGCCAGCAGCCAAGATAGGGGGAGTAATGAAAAACTGTTTTTT.

The V gene is TRBV5-5, the J gene TRBJ1-1; tentative D call: TRBD1 (6 bases). The length of the CDR3 is 15 residues. Germline CDR1 reads SGHKS; CDR2 reads YYEKEE (reference sequence). V was clipped by 2 bases and J by 5 bases, with 16 bases between them. The CDR3 coding sequence is TGTGCCAGCAGCTTTCCAGGGGTTGTTCCGACTGAAGCTTTCTTT. It yields the protein CASSFPGVVPTEAFF. The entire variable domain, with the rest obtained from reference TRBV5-5 and TRBJ1-1, is as follows: DAGVTQSPTHLIKTRGQQVTLRCSPISGHKSVSWYQQVLGQGPQFIFQYYEKEERGRGNFPDRFSARQFPNYSSELNVNALLLGDSALYLCASSFPGVVPTEAFFGQGTRLTVV.

This chain uses TRBV5-4 with TRBJ2-3, with 16 nucleotides matching TRBD2. Germline V gene sequence: CDR1 SGHNT, CDR2 YYREEE (reference sequence). V trimming: 3 bases; J trimming: 6 bases; junction bases outside the gene matches: 4. This CDR3 region has 16 residues. CDR3: CASSSGLAGGADTQYF. The CDR3 nucleotides read TGTGCCAGCAGCTCGGGACTAGCGGGGGGGGCGGATACGCAGTATTTT.

This rearrangement joins TRBV19 to TRBJ1-2, with D unclear. CDR3 length equals 13 residues. Trimming took 5 bases from V and 6 from J, leaving 13 bases between them. Germline assignment: CDR1 LNHDA and CDR2 SQIVND (reference sequence). CDR3 nucleotides: TGTGCCAGTAGTGCCAGAAGAGGGCATGGCTACACCTTC. Translation gives CASSARRGHGYTF. Full variable domain (outside the CDR3, taken from reference TRBV19 and TRBJ1-2): DGGITQSPKYLFRKEGQNVTLSCEQNLNHDAMYWYRQDPGQGLRLIYYSQIVNDFQKGDIAEGYSVSREKKESFPLTVTSAQKNPTAFYLCASSARRGHGYTFGSGTRLTVV.

The chain joins TRBV4-2 to TRBJ2-7, with 7 positions matching TRBD1. Germline CDR1 reads LGHNA; CDR2 reads YNFKEQ. With 1 base clipped from V and 2 bases from J, the junction kept 5 bases outside the gene matches. The CDR3 totals 15 residues. The CDR3 loop is CASSQAGTEAYEQYF. CDR3 in DNA: TGTGCCAGCAGCCAAGCCGGGACAGAAGCCTACGAGCAGTACTTC.